One and the same sample provided the 25 T cell receptor beta chains below, sequenced in a study of PD-1 blockade in classical Hodgkin lymphoma. Time point described: cycle 4 day 1 (C4D1), after 6 weeks of nivolumab. Following autologous stem cell transplantation, relapse occurred in every patient, and exposure to brentuximab vedotin varied. Here immunoSEQ multiplex PCR was the method, and the copy in TCRdb shows in-frame clones only, minus some. Of over 20,000 clones listed, 72% are singletons. This specimen was peripheral blood mononuclear cells (PBMCs), taken before the fourth cycle of nivolumab. These receptors all stem from a human donor with classical Hodgkin lymphoma.

This clone was seen once. One end of the junction does not line up with germline, which may come from a read error. The chain couples TRBV7-3 to TRBJ2-2; no clear D gene. The CDR3 loop spans 14 amino acids. CDR1 is SGHTA, CDR2 FQGTGA, per germline. The CDR3 DNA sequence: TGTGCCAGCAGCGTAACCCTACGCACCGGGGAGCTGTTTTTT. Translating it yields CASSVTLRTGELFF.

The chain recombines TRBV7-9 with TRBJ2-2; 15 bases map to TRBD2. CDR1 and CDR2 from the germline V gene are SEHNR and FQNEAQ (reference sequence). This CDR3 has 16 residues. V dropped 5 bases and J dropped 3; count of bases not matched to a gene: 1. The CDR3 spells CASSRTSGGDTGELFF. CDR3 coding DNA: TGTGCCAGCAGCCGGACTAGCGGGGGGGACACCGGGGAGCTGTTTTTT.

The chain combines TRBV7-2 with TRBJ2-7; either TRBD1 or TRBD2 may supply D (5 bases each). The CDR3 is made up of 13 amino acids. The V end was cut by 5 bases, the J end by 4 bases, with 12 bases between. Germline CDR1 and CDR2: SGHTA and FQGNSA. The CDR3 coding sequence is TGTGCCAGCAGCCCGGGACGGATGTACGAGCAGTACTTC. Translation gives CASSPGRMYEQYF.

The J gene is TRBJ2-7, the V gene TRBV7-2, with a tentative D call TRBD2 (6 bases). V lost 1 base to trimming and J lost 5 bases, with 15 bases between them. Germline CDR1 is SGHTA and CDR2 is FQGNSA. The CDR3 has 15 residues. The CDR3 DNA follows: TGTGCCAGCAGCTTAGGGCGGGGAAAGATCGACGAGCAGTACTTC. It specifies CASSLGRGKIDEQYF.

The chain is built from TRBV29-1 and TRBJ1-2; 8 bases map to TRBD1. CDR3 size: 14 residues. V trimming: 6 bases; J trimming: 2 bases; junction bases outside the gene matches: 8. The germline CDR1 and CDR2 sequences are SQVTM and ANQGSEA. The chain's CDR3 is CSVTQGGRNYGYTF. The CDR3 nucleotides are TGCAGCGTCACACAGGGGGGAAGAAACTATGGCTACACCTTC.

This sequence joins TRBV28 and TRBJ1-1; 7 bases agree with TRBD1. The CDR3 extends over 15 amino acids. Germline trimming cut 5 bases from V and 5 bases from J; bases unmatched to any gene: 11. Germline CDR1 MDHEN, CDR2 SYDVKM. CDR3 sequence (DNA): TGTGCCAGCAGTCCACACGAGGGGGCCGGGACTGAAGCTTTCTTT. Protein product: CASSPHEGAGTEAFF.

Regarding this clone: This is likely a read error, given that the CDR3 carries no conserved phenylalanine or tryptophan at its end. The DNA is left out, because the CDR3 cannot be placed on it with certainty; the CDR3 is given as TCRdb lists it. This chain joins TRBV2 and TRBJ2-3; the table's D call TRBD2 went unverified against the DNA. The V gene's germline CDR1 is SNHLY and CDR2 FYNNEI. The CDR3 extends over 11 residues, inclusive of both ends. CDR3 protein: CASSLYFGLVA.

This clone qualifies as medium-sized. This chain joins TRBV7-9 and TRBJ1-1, with D hard to call. Germline CDR1 reads SEHNR; CDR2 reads FQNEAQ (reference sequence). The CDR3 has 12 residues. The germline V and J ends were trimmed by 5 bases and 8 bases, with 12 bases remaining between them. The CDR3 spells CASSLADFEAFF. The CDR3 DNA reads as TGTGCCAGCAGCCTCGCGGACTTCGAAGCTTTCTTT.

The table lists this clone with a few counts. The V call is TRBV6-5, the J call TRBJ2-5; no firm D call. Germline V CDR1 and CDR2: MNHEY, SVGAGI. The V end lost 2 bases, the J end lost 7 bases, and 8 bases lay between the germline ends. The CDR3 contains 12 residues. This CDR3 reads CASSYRSGTQYF. Written as DNA, the CDR3 is TGTGCCAGCAGTTACCGGTCGGGGACCCAGTACTTC.

The chain combines TRBV25-1 with TRBJ2-7; no clear D gene. Germline assignment: CDR1 MGHDK and CDR2 SYGVNS. The CDR3 covers 11 residues. V lost 4 bases to trimming and J lost 7 bases, with 8 bases between them. CDR3 in amino acids: CASSVLGEQYF. In DNA, the CDR3 is TGTGCCAGCAGTGTCTTAGGGGAGCAGTACTTC.

This chain links TRBV28 with TRBJ1-2; no clear D gene. The CDR3 sequence is 18 residues long. Deletions cut 5 bases from V and 4 bases from J, with 26 bases between. Germline CDR1 is MDHEN and CDR2 is SYDVKM. The CDR3 here is CASSPPSGLRGVFYGYTF. As DNA, the CDR3 is TGTGCCAGCAGTCCACCCTCCGGCCTCCGCGGAGTGTTCTATGGCTACACCTTC.

The J gene is TRBJ1-2, the V gene TRBV5-1; the D gene is possibly TRBD1 (5 bases). V shed 0 bases and J shed 9 bases, with 12 bases lying between them. CDR1 is SGHRS, CDR2 YFSETQ, per germline. This CDR3 comprises 13 residues. This CDR3 reads CASSLDAGPRYTF. DNA of the CDR3: TGCGCCAGCAGCTTGGATGCGGGGCCCCGCTACACCTTC.

The chain recombines TRBV6-1 with TRBJ1-2, with 7 positions matching TRBD1. With V trimmed by 7 bases and J by 0 bases, 5 bases remained unmatched. CDR1 is MNHNS and CDR2 is SASEGT in the germline V gene. The CDR3 runs to 14 residues. DNA of the CDR3: TGTGCCAGCACCCGGGACAGAGCTAACTATGGCTACACCTTC. It specifies CASTRDRANYGYTF.

The V gene is TRBV2, the J gene TRBJ1-2; TRBD1 is a possible D gene (6 bases). CDR1 and CDR2 from the germline V gene are SNHLY and FYNNEI. Trimming removed 5 bases at V and 1 base at J, with 8 bases between. The CDR3 covers 13 residues. The CDR3 nucleotides are TGTGCCAGCAGTAGGGACATTAACTATGGCTACACCTTC. It translates to CASSRDINYGYTF.

The V call is TRBV5-1, the J call TRBJ2-1, with 9 positions matching TRBD2. The CDR3 length is 14 residues. V was clipped by 6 bases and J by 8 bases; unmatched bases: 9. Germline values: CDR1 SGHRS, CDR2 YFSETQ. The CDR3 spells CASTVAGELDEQFF. The CDR3 coding sequence is TGCGCCAGCACCGTAGCGGGGGAATTAGATGAGCAGTTCTTC.

The chain combines TRBV6-5 with TRBJ2-1, with D perhaps matching TRBD1 (5 bases). V lost 0 bases to trimming and J lost 7 bases, with 13 bases between them. The germline V gene has CDR1 MNHEY and CDR2 SVGAGI. The CDR3 loop spans 15 amino acids. CDR3 sequence: CASSYSWQGGNEQFF. CDR3 DNA sequence: TGTGCCAGCAGTTACTCGTGGCAGGGTGGGAATGAGCAGTTCTTC.

The V and J genes are TRBV6-6 and TRBJ2-1; 14 nucleotides match TRBD2. The ends lost 5 bases at V and 4 bases at J; junction bases unmatched: 1. Germline values: CDR1 MNHNY, CDR2 SVGAGI (reference sequence). The CDR3 has 15 amino acids. The CDR3 here is CASSRLAGGYNEQFF. In nucleotides, the CDR3 is TGTGCCAGCAGTCGACTAGCGGGGGGGTACAATGAGCAGTTCTTC.

The chain combines TRBV6-1 with TRBJ1-2, with D possibly matching TRBD1 (6 bases). This CDR3 has 16 residues. Deletions cut 4 bases from V and 6 bases from J, with 21 bases between. The V gene's germline CDR1 is MNHNS and CDR2 SASEGT. The CDR3 nucleotides are TGTGCCAGCAGTGTCTGGCAGGGGCCCAGCACGGATGGCTACACCTTC. Protein: CASSVWQGPSTDGYTF.

The table lists this clone with a few counts. The rearrangement uses TRBV4-2 and TRBJ2-1; the match to TRBD2 covers 7 bases. CDR3 length: 17 residues. Germline V CDR1 and CDR2: LGHNA, YNFKEQ. J lost 1 base, V lost 4 bases, and 10 bases had no gene match. CDR3 sequence (DNA): TGTGCCAGCAGCCCCCTTCAGGGCGGGGGATCCTACAATGAGCAGTTCTTC. As protein: CASSPLQGGGSYNEQFF.

The count of this clone is one. The rearrangement links TRBV5-1 to TRBJ1-1; D unresolved. The CDR3 consists of 15 residues. Germline V gives CDR1 SGHRS, CDR2 YFSETQ. The ends were cut back, 4 bases at V and 1 base at J, with 14 bases in the middle. The chain's CDR3 is CASSPPPGPNTEAFF. The CDR3 DNA reads TGCGCCAGCAGCCCGCCCCCGGGCCCGAACACTGAAGCTTTCTTT.

The chain joins TRBV9 to TRBJ2-2; 8 bases fit TRBD1. V lost 0 bases, J lost 4 bases, and 8 bases stayed unmatched. This CDR3 has 17 amino acids. CDR1 and CDR2 (germline): SGDLS, YYNGEE. CDR3 protein: CASSVVSGQGGTGELFF. The CDR3 bases are TGTGCCAGCAGCGTAGTCTCCGGACAGGGTGGCACCGGGGAGCTGTTTTTT.

The chain carries TRBV2 and TRBJ2-2; D is perhaps TRBD1 (5 bases). The germline V gene has CDR1 SNHLY and CDR2 FYNNEI. The CDR3 runs to 14 residues. With 11 bases removed from V and 4 bases from J, the gap between germline ends came to 17 bases. CDR3 in DNA: TGTGCCTCCGCGCCCCAGGGCCGCACCGGGGAGCTGTTTTTT. Protein: CASAPQGRTGELFF. The full variable domain, its missing parts supplied by reference TRBV2 and TRBJ2-2, is EPEVTQTPSHQVTQMGQEVILRCVPISNHLYFYWYRQILGQKVEFLVSFYNNEISEKSEIFDDQFSVERPDGSNFTLKIRSTKLEDSAMYFCASAPQGRTGELFFGEGSRLTVL.

This clone was counted once. One end of the junction varies from germline; a read error may be responsible. This chain connects TRBV6-6 to TRBJ2-1; 8 bases are a match to TRBD2. Germline V gene lookup returns CDR1 MNHNY and CDR2 SVGAGI (reference sequence). This CDR3 region has 13 residues. As DNA, the CDR3 is TGCGCCAGCAGGCCGGGAGGGTCGGATGAGCAGTTCTTC. Protein product: CASRPGGSDEQFF.

The sample holds many counts of this clone. The chain is built from TRBV27 and TRBJ1-6, with TRBD1 as a possible D gene (5 bases). The germline V and J ends were trimmed by 3 bases and 0 bases, with 12 bases remaining between them. The CDR3 sequence is 17 residues long. CDR1 is MNHEY, CDR2 SMNVEV, per germline (reference sequence). The chain's CDR3 is CASSFPPGSSYNSPLHF. For the CDR3, the DNA is TGTGCCAGCAGTTTCCCCCCAGGGAGCTCCTATAATTCACCCCTCCACTTT.

This clone ranks as medium-sized (0.01 to 0.1%). The rearrangement uses TRBV28 and TRBJ1-5; D not certain. The CDR3 has 14 residues. From germline, CDR1 is MDHEN and CDR2 SYDVKM. The V and J ends lost 6 bases and 6 bases respectively, with 15 bases between them. The CDR3 DNA reads TGTGCCAGCAGACTAGGGAGTGTGCTTCAGCCCCAGCATTTT. Translating gives CASRLGSVLQPQHF.